This T cell receptor (beta chain) was observed in a study of blood T cell repertoires in COVID-19. V was shortened by 7 bases and J by 8 bases, with 11 bases between the two germline ends. This CDR3 has 11 amino acids. Germline V gene lookup returns CDR1 MDHEN and CDR2 SYDVKM. Authors' processing steps: The assay estimated nucleated cells by amplifying reference gene primers. Here immunoSEQ multiplex PCR was the method, and the copy in TCRdb shows in-frame clones only, minus some. V and J calls and clone size come straight from that table; D and trimming were deduced from the DNA. This repertoire shows roughly 90,000 clones, roughly 90% found once; its top ten account for 2% to 3%.

The sequence was collected from a man aged 45 to 65 with acute or convalescent COVID-19. The material sequenced was peripheral blood. The V gene is TRBV28, the J gene TRBJ1-1, with D maybe TRBD1 (5 bases). The CDR3 sequence is CASTSGVEAFF. The DNA for the CDR3 is TGTGCCAGCACCTCGGGGGTGGAAGCTTTCTTT.